This T cell receptor beta chain is drawn from a study of blood T cell repertoires in COVID-19. Libraries were prepared by immunoSEQ multiplex PCR; TCRdb keeps only in-frame clonotypes and omits some of them. The table shows 150,000 to 200,000 clones, with around 80% occurring only once. This clone was counted only a few times. Two negative PCRs, clearance, or symptom resolution had been documented for recovered Cohort 3 donors. The CDR3 is made up of 15 amino acids. V lost 9 bases, J lost 6 bases, and 14 bases stayed unmatched. The germline V gene encodes CDR1 SNHLY and CDR2 FYNNEI. The clonotype was recovered from a woman in her fifties or sixties who had recovered from COVID-19. The sequenced sample was PBMCs or T cells enriched from blood (not recorded which). This chain uses TRBV2 with TRBJ1-5, with TRBD1 identical over 7 bases. The CDR3 reads CASTRGGSVSQPQHF. CDR3 nucleotides: TGTGCCAGTACCAGAGGGGGCTCTGTCAGTCAGCCCCAGCATTTT.